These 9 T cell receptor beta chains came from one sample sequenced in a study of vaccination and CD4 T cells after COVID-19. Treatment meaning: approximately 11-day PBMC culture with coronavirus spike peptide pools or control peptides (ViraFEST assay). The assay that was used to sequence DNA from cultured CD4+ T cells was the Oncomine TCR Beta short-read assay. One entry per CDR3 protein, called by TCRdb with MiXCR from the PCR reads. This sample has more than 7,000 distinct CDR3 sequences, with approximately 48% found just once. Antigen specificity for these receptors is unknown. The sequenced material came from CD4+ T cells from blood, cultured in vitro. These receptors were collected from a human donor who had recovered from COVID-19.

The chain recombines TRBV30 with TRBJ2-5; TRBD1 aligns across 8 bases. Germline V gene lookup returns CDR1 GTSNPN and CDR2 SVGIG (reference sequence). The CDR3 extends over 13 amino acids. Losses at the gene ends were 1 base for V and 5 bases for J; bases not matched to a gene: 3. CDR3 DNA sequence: TGTGCCTGGAGTGCAGGGGGCGCGGAGACCCAGTACTTC. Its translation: CAWSAGGAETQYF.

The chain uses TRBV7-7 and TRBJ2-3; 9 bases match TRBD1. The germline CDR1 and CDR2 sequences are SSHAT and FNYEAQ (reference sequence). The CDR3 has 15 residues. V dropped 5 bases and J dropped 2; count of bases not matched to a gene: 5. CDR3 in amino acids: CASSLGQGPTDTQYF. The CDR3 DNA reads TGTGCCAGCAGCCTCGGACAGGGGCCCACAGATACGCAGTATTTT.

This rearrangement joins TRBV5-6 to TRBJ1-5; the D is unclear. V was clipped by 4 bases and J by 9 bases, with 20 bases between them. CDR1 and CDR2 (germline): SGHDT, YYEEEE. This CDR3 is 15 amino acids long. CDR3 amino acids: CASSRRPTDPGPQHF. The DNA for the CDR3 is TGTGCCAGCAGCCGCCGCCCGACGGACCCAGGGCCCCAGCATTTT.

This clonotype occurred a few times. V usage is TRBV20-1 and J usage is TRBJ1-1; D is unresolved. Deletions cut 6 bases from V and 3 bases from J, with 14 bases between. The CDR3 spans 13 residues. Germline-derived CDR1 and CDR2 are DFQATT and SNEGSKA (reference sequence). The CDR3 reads CSAKPDGDTEAFF. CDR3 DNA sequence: TGCAGTGCCAAACCCGACGGGGACACTGAAGCTTTCTTT.

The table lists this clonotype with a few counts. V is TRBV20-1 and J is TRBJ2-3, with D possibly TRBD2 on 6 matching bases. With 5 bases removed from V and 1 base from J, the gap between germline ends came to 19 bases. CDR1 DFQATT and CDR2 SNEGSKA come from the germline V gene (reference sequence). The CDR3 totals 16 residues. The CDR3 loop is CSASRRGGARTDTQYF. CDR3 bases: TGCAGTGCTTCACGACGGGGAGGAGCACGCACAGATACGCAGTATTTT.

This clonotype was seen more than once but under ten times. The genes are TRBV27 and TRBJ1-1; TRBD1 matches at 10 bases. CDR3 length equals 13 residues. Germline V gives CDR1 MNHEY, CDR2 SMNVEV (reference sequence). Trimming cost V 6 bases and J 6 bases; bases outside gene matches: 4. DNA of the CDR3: TGTGCCAGCAGGGACAGGGGGAGCGCTGAAGCTTTCTTT. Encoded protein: CASRDRGSAEAFF.

CDR3 sequence: CASSESGLAGDTQYF. CDR3 bases: TGTGCCAGCAGCGAGTCGGGGCTAGCGGGAGATACGCAGTATTTT. The chain employs TRBV2 and TRBJ2-3; the match to TRBD2 covers 8 bases. The length of the CDR3 is 15 residues. CDR1 is SNHLY and CDR2 is FYNNEI in the germline V gene. Germline trimming cut 6 bases from V and 5 bases from J; bases unmatched to any gene: 10.

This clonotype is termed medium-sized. The DNA for the CDR3 is TGCAGTGCTAGAATCAGTGGAGATACGCAGTATTTT. Translating gives CSARISGDTQYF. The chain has TRBV20-1 and TRBJ2-3; no firm D call. Trimming cost V 2 bases and J 5 bases, with 8 bases left between them. Germline assignment: CDR1 DFQATT and CDR2 SNEGSKA (reference sequence). The CDR3 is 12 residues long.

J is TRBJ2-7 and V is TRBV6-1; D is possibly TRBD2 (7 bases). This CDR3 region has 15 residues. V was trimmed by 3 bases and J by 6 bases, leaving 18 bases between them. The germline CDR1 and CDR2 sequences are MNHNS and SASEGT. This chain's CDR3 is CASSDWGGGPLEQYF. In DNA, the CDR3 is TGTGCCAGCAGTGATTGGGGGGGCGGTCCCCTCGAGCAGTACTTC.